This T cell receptor beta chain was identified during a study of cytotoxic CD8 clonotypes in ibrutinib-treated CLL. Measured with immunoSEQ multiplex PCR; TCRdb has only the in-frame clones, and not every one. This sample has about 200,000 clones, with about 72% found just once. Per the germline V gene, CDR1 is SGHTA and CDR2 is FQGNSA. The CDR3 is 13 residues long. The V end lost 4 bases, the J end lost 0 bases, and 6 bases lay between the germline ends. This chain uses TRBV7-2 with TRBJ2-5; D is ambiguous. The sequenced sample was PBMCs, obtained after 24 months of ibrutinib treatment. The clonotype was recovered from a human donor with chronic lymphocytic leukemia. CDR3 in amino acids: CASSWGYQETQYF. The CDR3 bases are TGTGCCAGCAGCTGGGGATACCAAGAGACCCAGTACTTC. The complete variable domain, with remaining parts taken from reference TRBV7-2 and TRBJ2-5, reads GAGVSQSPSNKVTEKGKDVELRCDPISGHTALYWYRQSLGQGLEFLIYFQGNSAPDKSGLPSDRFSAERTGGSVSTLTIQRTQQEDSAVYLCASSWGYQETQYFGPGTRLLVL.